This T cell receptor beta chain was identified in a study of T cells after yellow fever vaccination. This clonotype was counted ten times or more. Its cognate antigen is unknown. TCR cDNA, made by 5'RACE template switching, carried an added universal primer site and UMIs. MiXCR, applied by TCRdb to the 5' RACE reads, yields one record per CDR3 protein. Among about 310,000 distinct CDR3 sequences listed, roughly 3.5% were seen once. From germline, CDR1 is SEHNR and CDR2 FQNEAQ (reference sequence). This CDR3 region has 14 residues. V lost 3 bases, J lost 5 bases, and 10 bases lay in between. Notes on the study in general: One caveat is that FACS-sorted repertoires could contain abundant clonotypes contaminating from the bulk population. A faster peak, day 5 versus 15, was reached by the weaker secondary response. Reappearance after the booster was seen for most primary-vaccination clones, at more than 95% CD4 and around 90% CD8.

The chain couples TRBV7-9 to TRBJ2-2; the D call may be TRBD1 or TRBD2 (5 bases each). The starting material was PBMCs, obtained on the day of the yellow fever booster vaccination. The clonotype was recovered from a man between 18 and 35 years old who received the YFV17D yellow fever vaccine. The CDR3 protein is CASSLSGATGELFF. CDR3 bases: TGTGCCAGCAGCTTGTCCGGGGCGACCGGGGAGCTGTTTTTT.